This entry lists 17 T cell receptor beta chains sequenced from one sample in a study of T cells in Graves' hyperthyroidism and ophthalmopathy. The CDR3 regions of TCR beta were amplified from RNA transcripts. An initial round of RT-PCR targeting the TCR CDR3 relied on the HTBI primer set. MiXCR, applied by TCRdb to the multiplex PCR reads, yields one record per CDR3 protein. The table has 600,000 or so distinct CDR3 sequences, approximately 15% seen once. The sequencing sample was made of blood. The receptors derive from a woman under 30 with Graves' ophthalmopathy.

CDR3 sequence reads: CASRNRPDEQFF. CDR3 sequence (DNA): TGTGCCAGCAGAAACCGTCCTGATGAGCAGTTCTTC. This chain uses TRBV7-8 with TRBJ2-1; D is undetermined. The ends were cut back, 6 bases at V and 8 bases at J, with 11 bases in the middle. This CDR3 is 12 amino acids long. CDR1 is SGHVS, CDR2 FQNEAQ, per germline.

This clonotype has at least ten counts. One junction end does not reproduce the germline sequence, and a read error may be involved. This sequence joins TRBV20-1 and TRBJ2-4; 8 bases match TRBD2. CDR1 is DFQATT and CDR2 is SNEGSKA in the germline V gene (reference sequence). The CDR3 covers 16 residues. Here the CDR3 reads CSATPFGAGAQNIQYF. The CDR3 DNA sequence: TGCAGTGCAACACCCTTTGGAGCGGGAGCCCAAAACATTCAGTACTTC.

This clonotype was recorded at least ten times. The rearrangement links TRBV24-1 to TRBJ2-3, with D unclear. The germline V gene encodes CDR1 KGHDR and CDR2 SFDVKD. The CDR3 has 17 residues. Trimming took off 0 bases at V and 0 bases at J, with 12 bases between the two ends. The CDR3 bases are TGTGCCACCAGTGATTTGCATGGCGGACCCAGCACAGATACGCAGTATTTT. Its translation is CATSDLHGGPSTDTQYF.

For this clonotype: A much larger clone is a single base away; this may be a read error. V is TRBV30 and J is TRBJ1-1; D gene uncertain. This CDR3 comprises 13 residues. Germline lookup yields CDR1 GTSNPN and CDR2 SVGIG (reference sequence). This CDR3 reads CTWSNFLNTEAFF. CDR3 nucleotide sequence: TGTACCTGGAGCAACTTTCTTAACACTGAAGCTTTCTTT.

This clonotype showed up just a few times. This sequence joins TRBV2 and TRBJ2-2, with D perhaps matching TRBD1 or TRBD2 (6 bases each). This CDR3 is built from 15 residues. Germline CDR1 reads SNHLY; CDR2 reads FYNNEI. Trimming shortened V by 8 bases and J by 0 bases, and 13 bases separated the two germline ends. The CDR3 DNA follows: TGTGCCAGCGGGGGGCGGGGTTCGAACACCGGGGAGCTGTTTTTT. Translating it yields CASGGRGSNTGELFF.

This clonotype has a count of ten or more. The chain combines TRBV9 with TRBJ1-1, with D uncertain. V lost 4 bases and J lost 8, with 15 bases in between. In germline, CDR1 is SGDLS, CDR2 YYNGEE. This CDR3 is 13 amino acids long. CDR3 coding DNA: TGTGCCAGCAGCCAGGATACGGGCCAAGAAGCTTTCTTT. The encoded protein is CASSQDTGQEAFF.

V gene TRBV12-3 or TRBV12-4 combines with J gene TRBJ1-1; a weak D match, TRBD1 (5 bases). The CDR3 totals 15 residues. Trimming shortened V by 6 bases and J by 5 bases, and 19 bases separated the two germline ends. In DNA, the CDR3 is TGTGCCAGCAGACCAGCGGGGCAGGGAAGTACTGAAGCTTTCTTT. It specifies CASRPAGQGSTEAFF.

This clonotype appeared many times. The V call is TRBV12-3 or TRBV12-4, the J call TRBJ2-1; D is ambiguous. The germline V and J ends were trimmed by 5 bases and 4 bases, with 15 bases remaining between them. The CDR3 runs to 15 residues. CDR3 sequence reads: CASSIQTSKYNEQFF. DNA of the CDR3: TGTGCCAGCAGTATACAGACAAGTAAATACAATGAGCAGTTCTTC.

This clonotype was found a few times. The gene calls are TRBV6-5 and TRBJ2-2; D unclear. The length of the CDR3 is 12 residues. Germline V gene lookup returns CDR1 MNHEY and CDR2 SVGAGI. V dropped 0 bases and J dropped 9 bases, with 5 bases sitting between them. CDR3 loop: CASSYSNRELFF. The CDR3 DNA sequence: TGTGCCAGCAGTTACTCGAACAGGGAGCTGTTTTTT.

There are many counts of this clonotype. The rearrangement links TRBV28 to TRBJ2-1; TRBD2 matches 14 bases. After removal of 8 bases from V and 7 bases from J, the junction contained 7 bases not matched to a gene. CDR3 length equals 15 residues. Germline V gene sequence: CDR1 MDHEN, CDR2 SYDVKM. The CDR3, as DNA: TGTGCCAGCGGGGGGACTAGCGGGAGTGGAAATGAGCAGTTCTTC. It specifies CASGGTSGSGNEQFF.

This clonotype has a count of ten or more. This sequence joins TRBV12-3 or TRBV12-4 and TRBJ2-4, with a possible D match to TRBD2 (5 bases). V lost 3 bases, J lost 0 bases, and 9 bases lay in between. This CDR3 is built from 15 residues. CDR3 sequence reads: CASSLRAVAKNIQYF. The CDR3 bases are TGTGCCAGCAGTTTGAGGGCTGTAGCCAAAAACATTCAGTACTTC.

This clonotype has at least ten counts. In DNA, the CDR3 is TGTGCCAGCAGTCCGGACAGGGAAGGGTACAATGAGCAGTTCTTC. Translated, it gives CASSPDREGYNEQFF. The chain recombines TRBV2 with TRBJ2-1; TRBD1 agrees at 8 bases. The CDR3 loop spans 15 amino acids. J was trimmed by 4 bases and V by 5 bases; bases with no gene match: 7. Germline V gene sequence: CDR1 SNHLY, CDR2 FYNNEI.

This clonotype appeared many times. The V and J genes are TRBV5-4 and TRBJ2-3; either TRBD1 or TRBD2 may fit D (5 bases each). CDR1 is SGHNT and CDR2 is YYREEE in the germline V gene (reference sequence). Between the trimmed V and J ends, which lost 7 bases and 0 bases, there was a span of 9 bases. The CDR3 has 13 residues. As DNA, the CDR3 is TGTGCCAGCGGGTGGGGGAGCACAGATACGCAGTATTTT. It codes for CASGWGSTDTQYF.

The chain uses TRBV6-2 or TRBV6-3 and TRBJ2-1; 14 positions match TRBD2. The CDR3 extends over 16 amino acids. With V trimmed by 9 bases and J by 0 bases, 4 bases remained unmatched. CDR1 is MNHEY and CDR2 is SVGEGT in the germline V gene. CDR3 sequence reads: CASLGLAGGSYNEQFF. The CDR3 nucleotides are TGTGCCAGTTTAGGACTAGCGGGAGGCTCCTACAATGAGCAGTTCTTC.

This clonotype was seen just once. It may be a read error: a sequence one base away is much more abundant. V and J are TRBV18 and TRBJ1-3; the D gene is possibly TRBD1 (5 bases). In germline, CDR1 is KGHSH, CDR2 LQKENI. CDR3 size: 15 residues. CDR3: CASSSTGFSGNTIHF. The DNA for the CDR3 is TGTGCCAGCTCGTCTACAGGTTTCTCTGGAAACACCATACATTTT.

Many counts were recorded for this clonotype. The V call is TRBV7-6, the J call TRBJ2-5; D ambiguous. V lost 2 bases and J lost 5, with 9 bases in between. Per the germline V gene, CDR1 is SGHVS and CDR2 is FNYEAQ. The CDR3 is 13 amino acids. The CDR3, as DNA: TGTGCCAGCAGCTTAATAGCACGGGAGACCCAGTACTTC. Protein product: CASSLIARETQYF.

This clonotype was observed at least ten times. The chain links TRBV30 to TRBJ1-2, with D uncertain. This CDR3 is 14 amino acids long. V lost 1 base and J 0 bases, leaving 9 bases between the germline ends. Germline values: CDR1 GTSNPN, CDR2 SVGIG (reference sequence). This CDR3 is CAWSGPVSNYGYTF. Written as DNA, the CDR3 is TGTGCCTGGAGTGGACCAGTCTCTAACTATGGCTACACCTTC.